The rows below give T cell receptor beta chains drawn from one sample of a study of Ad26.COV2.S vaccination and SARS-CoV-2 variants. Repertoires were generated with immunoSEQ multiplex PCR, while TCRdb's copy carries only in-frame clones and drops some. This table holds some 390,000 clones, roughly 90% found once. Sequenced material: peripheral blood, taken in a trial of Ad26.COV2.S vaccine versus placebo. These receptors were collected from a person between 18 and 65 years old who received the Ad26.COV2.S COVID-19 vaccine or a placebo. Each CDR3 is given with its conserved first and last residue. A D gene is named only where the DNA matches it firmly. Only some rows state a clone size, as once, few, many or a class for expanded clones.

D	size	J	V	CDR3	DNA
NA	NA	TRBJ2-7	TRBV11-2	CASSSSDGTLSYEQYF	TGTGCCAGCAGCTCCTCTGACGGCACCCTCTCCTACGAGCAGTACTTC
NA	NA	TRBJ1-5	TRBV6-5	CASSPTGYSNQPQHF	TGTGCCAGCAGCCCAACAGGGTATAGCAATCAGCCCCAGCATTTT
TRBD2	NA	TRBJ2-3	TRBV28	CASSLAGGGTDTQYF	TGTGCCAGCAGTTTAGCGGGAGGTGGCACAGATACGCAGTATTTT
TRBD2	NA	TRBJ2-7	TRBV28	CASSFYSQGLAGYEQYF	TGTGCCAGCAGTTTTTACTCCCAGGGACTAGCGGGTTACGAGCAGTACTTC
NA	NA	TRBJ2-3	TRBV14	CASSPSPDTQYF	TGTGCCAGCAGCCCCTCCCCAGATACGCAGTATTTT
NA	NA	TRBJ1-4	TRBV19	CASSGPGGRREKLFF	TGTGCCAGTAGCGGCCCCGGGGGTCGGAGGGAAAAACTGTTTTTT
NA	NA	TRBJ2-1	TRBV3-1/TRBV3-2	CASSRPPWAATYNEQFF	TGTGCCAGCAGCCGGCCCCCATGGGCGGCAACCTACAATGAGCAGTTCTTC
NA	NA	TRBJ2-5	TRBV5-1	CASSLGRRETQYF	TGCGCCAGCAGCCTAGGGAGACGGGAGACCCAGTACTTC
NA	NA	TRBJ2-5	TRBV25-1	CASSESGTVGETQYF	TGTGCCAGCAGTGAATCCGGCACGGTTGGGGAGACCCAGTACTTC
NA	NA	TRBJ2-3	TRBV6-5	CASSGLQGADTQYF	TGTGCCAGCAGCGGACTCCAGGGAGCAGATACGCAGTATTTT
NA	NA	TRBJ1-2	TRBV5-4	CASSFPGSNYGYTF	TGTGCCAGCAGCTTCCCAGGTTCTAACTATGGCTACACCTTC
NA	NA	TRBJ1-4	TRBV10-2	CASSEIGGEATNEKLFF	TGCGCCAGCAGTGAGATAGGTGGGGAGGCAACTAATGAAAAACTGTTTTTT
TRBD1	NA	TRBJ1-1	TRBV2	CASRKDRVNTEAFF	TGTGCCAGCAGAAAAGACAGGGTGAACACTGAAGCTTTCTTT
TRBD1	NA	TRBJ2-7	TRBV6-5	CASRGDSYEQYF	TGTGCCAGCAGAGGGGACAGCTACGAGCAGTACTTC
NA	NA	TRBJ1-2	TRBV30	CAWSVGGDGYTF	TGTGCCTGGAGTGTGGGCGGAGATGGCTACACCTTC
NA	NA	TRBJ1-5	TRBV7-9	CASSLDGYSNQPQHF	TGTGCCAGCAGCCTGGACGGATATAGCAATCAGCCCCAGCATTTT
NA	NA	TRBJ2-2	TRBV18	CASSPSRADTGELFF	TGTGCCAGCTCACCAAGCAGGGCGGACACCGGGGAGCTGTTTTTT
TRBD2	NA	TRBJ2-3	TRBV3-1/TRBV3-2	CASSPLLAEITDTQYF	TGTGCCAGCAGCCCGTTACTAGCGGAGATCACAGATACGCAGTATTTT
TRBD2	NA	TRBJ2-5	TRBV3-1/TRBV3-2	CASSLAGEVQETQYF	TGTGCCAGCAGCTTAGCGGGAGAGGTTCAAGAGACCCAGTACTTC
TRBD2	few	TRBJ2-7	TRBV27	CASSIAGGAYEQYF	TGTGCCAGCAGTATAGCGGGAGGAGCCTACGAGCAGTACTTC
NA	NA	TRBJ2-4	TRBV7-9	CASSLGVSTAKNIQYF	TGTGCCAGCAGCTTGGGGGTGTCCACGGCCAAAAACATTCAGTACTTC
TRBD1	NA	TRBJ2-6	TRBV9	CASSGDRNAGANVLTF	TGTGCCAGCAGCGGGGACAGAAATGCTGGGGCCAACGTCCTGACTTTC
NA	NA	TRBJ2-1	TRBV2	CASSPYTSYNEQFF	TGTGCCAGCAGTCCCTACACCTCCTACAATGAGCAGTTCTTC
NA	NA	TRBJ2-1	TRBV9	CASSVGFSSPNEQFF	TGTGCCAGCAGCGTAGGTTTTAGTTCCCCCAATGAGCAGTTCTTC
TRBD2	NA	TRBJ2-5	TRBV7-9	CASRPPGLGETQYF	TGTGCCAGCAGGCCCCCGGGACTAGGGGAGACCCAGTACTTC
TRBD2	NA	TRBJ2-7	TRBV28	CASSSGRGGLPLEQYF	TGTGCCAGCAGTTCCGGGAGGGGAGGACTACCTCTCGAGCAGTACTTC
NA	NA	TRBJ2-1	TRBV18	CASSPSLGGFYNEQFF	TGTGCCAGCTCACCAAGTCTGGGCGGGTTCTACAATGAGCAGTTCTTC
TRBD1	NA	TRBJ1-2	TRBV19	CASTPRDRRNVNYGYTF	TGTGCCAGTACCCCGAGGGACAGGAGGAATGTTAACTATGGCTACACCTTC
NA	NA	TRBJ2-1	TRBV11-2	CASRYGGPSSYNEQFF	TGTGCCAGCAGGTACGGCGGGCCGAGCTCCTACAATGAGCAGTTCTTC
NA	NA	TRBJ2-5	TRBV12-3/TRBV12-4	CASRLGGETQYF	TGTGCCAGCAGACTAGGGGGAGAGACCCAGTACTTC
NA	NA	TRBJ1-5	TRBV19	CASTPREIGNQPQHF	TGTGCCAGTACCCCACGGGAAATAGGGAATCAGCCCCAGCATTTT
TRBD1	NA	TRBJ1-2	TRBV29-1	CSVEGTGGDYGYTF	TGCAGCGTTGAAGGGACAGGGGGCGACTATGGCTACACCTTC
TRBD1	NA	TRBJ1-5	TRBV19	CASSSADRIHNQPQHF	TGTGCCAGTAGCTCCGCGGACAGGATACACAATCAGCCCCAGCATTTT
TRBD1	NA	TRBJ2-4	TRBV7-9	CASSFSGTGENIQYF	TGTGCCAGCAGCTTTTCCGGGACAGGGGAAAACATTCAGTACTTC
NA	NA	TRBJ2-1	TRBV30	CAWSVWSVIVEASYNEQFF	TGTGCCTGGAGTGTATGGTCGGTGATCGTTGAAGCATCCTACAATGAGCAGTTCTTC
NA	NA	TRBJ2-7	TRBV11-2	CASSLDWSSYEQYF	TGTGCCAGCAGCTTAGACTGGAGCTCCTACGAGCAGTACTTC
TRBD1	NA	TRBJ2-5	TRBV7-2	CASRKAGGLETQYF	TGTGCCAGCAGGAAAGCAGGGGGCCTGGAGACCCAGTACTTC
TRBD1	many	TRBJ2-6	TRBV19	CASSSQGGSGANVLTF	TGTGCCAGTAGTTCACAGGGGGGCTCTGGGGCCAACGTCCTGACTTTC
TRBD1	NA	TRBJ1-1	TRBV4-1	CASSHTGDTEAFF	TGCGCCAGCAGCCATACAGGGGATACTGAAGCTTTCTTT
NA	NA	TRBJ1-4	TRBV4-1	CASSQPPQGPEEKLFF	TGCGCCAGCAGCCAGCCCCCACAGGGTCCCGAAGAAAAACTGTTTTTT
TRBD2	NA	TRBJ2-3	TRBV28	CASSPGLAMETDTQYF	TGTGCCAGCAGTCCCGGACTAGCGATGGAGACAGATACGCAGTATTTT
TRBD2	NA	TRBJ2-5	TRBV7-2	CASSWGLAQETQYF	TGTGCCAGCAGCTGGGGACTAGCCCAAGAGACCCAGTACTTC
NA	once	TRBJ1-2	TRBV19	CASSISLFKGYTF	TGTGCCAGTAGTATTAGTCTTTTTAAGGGCTACACCTTC
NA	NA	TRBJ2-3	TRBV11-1	CASSLAPTDTQYF	TGTGCCAGCAGCTTAGCCCCCACAGATACGCAGTATTTT
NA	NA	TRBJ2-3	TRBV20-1	CSASVADTQYF	TGCAGTGCTAGCGTCGCAGATACGCAGTATTTT
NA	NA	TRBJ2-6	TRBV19	CASKGIAAGANVLTF	TGTGCCAGTAAAGGAATCGCTGCTGGGGCCAACGTCCTGACTTTC
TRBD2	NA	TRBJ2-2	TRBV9	CASSLELATGELFF	TGTGCCAGCAGCCTCGAACTAGCGACCGGGGAGCTGTTTTTT
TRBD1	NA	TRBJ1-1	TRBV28	CASSSGQGMVGTEAFF	TGTGCCAGCAGCAGCGGACAGGGTATGGTTGGCACTGAAGCTTTCTTT
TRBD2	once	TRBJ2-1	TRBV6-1	CASSEASGNNEQFF	TGTGCCAGCAGTGAGGCTAGCGGGAACAATGAGCAGTTCTTC
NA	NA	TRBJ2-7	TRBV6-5	CASSYGAQSSYEQYF	TGTGCCAGCAGTTACGGAGCGCAGAGCTCCTACGAGCAGTACTTC
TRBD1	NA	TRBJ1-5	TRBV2	CASSITGASNQPQHF	TGTGCCAGCAGTATAACAGGGGCAAGCAATCAGCCCCAGCATTTT
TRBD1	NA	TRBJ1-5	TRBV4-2	CASSPGQGAHQPQHF	TGTGCCAGCAGCCCGGGACAGGGGGCCCATCAGCCCCAGCATTTT